Listed below are T cell receptor beta chains from one sample, sequenced in a study of cytotoxic CD8 clonotypes in ibrutinib-treated CLL. TCRdb keeps only in-frame clones here, not all; method: immunoSEQ multiplex PCR. The sample has hundreds of thousands of clones; around four fifths are singletons. The input for sequencing was PBMCs, taken before ibrutinib treatment. The receptors were sampled from a human donor with chronic lymphocytic leukemia. CDR3s include the opening cysteine and the closing phenylalanine or tryptophan. The order of the fields is J gene, D gene, clone size, V gene, CDR3 protein. A D gene is named only where the DNA matches it firmly. Clone size, where shown, is once, few, many, or a class for clones that have expanded.

J gene: TRBJ1-3; D gene: TRBD1; clone size: .; V gene: TRBV6-5; CDR3 protein: CASSRQGLTGNTIYF
J gene: TRBJ2-3; D gene: .; clone size: .; V gene: TRBV7-3; CDR3 protein: CASSSHPRGRSTDTQYF
J gene: TRBJ2-2; D gene: .; clone size: .; V gene: TRBV19; CDR3 protein: CASSLYRRSNTGELFF
J gene: TRBJ2-2; D gene: .; clone size: .; V gene: TRBV11-2; CDR3 protein: CASSFGGGNTGELFF
J gene: TRBJ2-7; D gene: .; clone size: .; V gene: TRBV7-6; CDR3 protein: CASSLVSARHRNDGEQYF
J gene: TRBJ1-3; D gene: .; clone size: .; V gene: TRBV18; CDR3 protein: CASSPVGQNSGNTIYF
J gene: TRBJ1-1; D gene: .; clone size: few; V gene: TRBV7-3; CDR3 protein: CASSFTSPEAFF
J gene: TRBJ1-5; D gene: TRBD1; clone size: .; V gene: TRBV9; CDR3 protein: CASSPGQREKPQHF
J gene: TRBJ1-1; D gene: .; clone size: .; V gene: TRBV25-1; CDR3 protein: CASGGTGWNTEAFF
J gene: TRBJ2-7; D gene: TRBD1; clone size: .; V gene: TRBV2; CDR3 protein: CASSERDRAKQYF
J gene: TRBJ1-1; D gene: .; clone size: .; V gene: TRBV5-6; CDR3 protein: CASSLSLAVEAFF
J gene: TRBJ2-2; D gene: .; clone size: .; V gene: TRBV6-5; CDR3 protein: CASSERYTGELFF
J gene: TRBJ2-7; D gene: TRBD2; clone size: .; V gene: TRBV30; CDR3 protein: CAWSVGQTGLAGSKQYF
J gene: TRBJ2-7; D gene: .; clone size: .; V gene: TRBV2; CDR3 protein: CASSGYFGFSF
J gene: TRBJ1-4; D gene: .; clone size: .; V gene: TRBV11-2; CDR3 protein: CASSLNPTNEKLFF
J gene: TRBJ2-1; D gene: .; clone size: .; V gene: TRBV19; CDR3 protein: CASSIFVMSSYNEQFF
J gene: TRBJ2-7; D gene: TRBD1; clone size: .; V gene: TRBV15; CDR3 protein: CATSRLTGWEQYF
J gene: TRBJ1-1; D gene: .; clone size: .; V gene: TRBV25-1; CDR3 protein: CASKGHFGTEAFF